These T cell receptor beta chains were read from a single sample in a study of OX40 agonist ivuxolimab in advanced cancers. Assay used: immunoSEQ multiplex PCR; TCRdb lists only in-frame clones, some missing. The sample has some 150,000 clones, approximately 94% seen once. Sequencing used CD4+ or CD8+ T cells sorted from blood, obtained in a trial of the OX40 agonist ivuxolimab. Source of these receptors: an adult with an advanced solid tumor such as melanoma, head and neck, liver or kidney cancer. CDR3s include the opening cysteine and the closing phenylalanine or tryptophan. The D gene is left open where the match is weak. Size values are once, few and many counts, or a class for expanded clones, and some rows have none.

clone_size: NA; j_call: TRBJ2-6; v_call: TRBV7-3; d_call: TRBD2; cdr3_length: 18; cdr3_nt: TGTGCCAGCAGCCAAATAGCGGGAGGCCCCTCTGGGGCCAACGTCCTGACTTTC; cdr3_aa: CASSQIAGGPSGANVLTF
clone_size: NA; j_call: TRBJ2-1; v_call: TRBV5-1; d_call: TRBD2; cdr3_length: 15; cdr3_nt: TGCGCCAGCAGACCTTCTAGCGGTTCCTACAATGAGCAGTTCTTC; cdr3_aa: CASRPSSGSYNEQFF
clone_size: NA; j_call: TRBJ1-5; v_call: TRBV2; d_call: NA; cdr3_length: 12; cdr3_nt: TGTGCCCTGGGGGGTGGGAATCAGCCCCAGCATTTT; cdr3_aa: CALGGGNQPQHF
clone_size: NA; j_call: TRBJ1-4; v_call: TRBV5-1; d_call: TRBD1; cdr3_length: 15; cdr3_nt: TGCGCCAGCAGCTTGGACGGGACAGCTAATGAAAAACTGTTTTTT; cdr3_aa: CASSLDGTANEKLFF
clone_size: once; j_call: TRBJ1-4; v_call: TRBV5-1; d_call: NA; cdr3_length: 15; cdr3_nt: TGCGCCAGCAGCTTGCCGGGGTCAACTAATGAAAAACTGTTTTTT; cdr3_aa: CASSLPGSTNEKLFF
clone_size: NA; j_call: TRBJ2-3; v_call: TRBV5-4; d_call: NA; cdr3_length: 16; cdr3_nt: TGTGCCAGCAGCTTGGGGACCACCCCTAACACAGATACGCAGTATTTT; cdr3_aa: CASSLGTTPNTDTQYF
clone_size: few; j_call: TRBJ1-1; v_call: TRBV7-3; d_call: NA; cdr3_length: 11; cdr3_nt: TGTGCCAGCAACGAGGTAGGGGAAGCTTTCTTT; cdr3_aa: CASNEVGEAFF
clone_size: NA; j_call: TRBJ2-1; v_call: TRBV9; d_call: NA; cdr3_length: 15; cdr3_nt: TGTGCCAGCAGCGTCGACAGCTACTCCTACAATGAGCAGTTCTTC; cdr3_aa: CASSVDSYSYNEQFF
clone_size: NA; j_call: TRBJ1-1; v_call: TRBV7-9; d_call: NA; cdr3_length: 14; cdr3_nt: TGTGCCAGCAGCTTAACGAGAGGAAACACTGAAGCTTTCTTT; cdr3_aa: CASSLTRGNTEAFF
clone_size: NA; j_call: TRBJ1-2; v_call: TRBV4-2; d_call: TRBD1; cdr3_length: 15; cdr3_nt: TGTGCCAGCAGCCCCGGACAGGGATCCAACTATGGCTACACCTTC; cdr3_aa: CASSPGQGSNYGYTF
clone_size: NA; j_call: TRBJ1-1; v_call: TRBV6-6; d_call: NA; cdr3_length: 13; cdr3_nt: TGTGCCAGCAGTTACGGAGGGAGGACTGAAGCTTTCTTT; cdr3_aa: CASSYGGRTEAFF
clone_size: NA; j_call: TRBJ2-2; v_call: TRBV27; d_call: TRBD1; cdr3_length: 14; cdr3_nt: TGTGCCAGCAGCCTGGGACAGGGATACGGGGAGCTGTTTTTT; cdr3_aa: CASSLGQGYGELFF
clone_size: NA; j_call: TRBJ1-1; v_call: TRBV11-2; d_call: TRBD1; cdr3_length: 14; cdr3_nt: TGTGCCAGCAGCTTACATGACAGGGTAACTGAAGCTTTCTTT; cdr3_aa: CASSLHDRVTEAFF
clone_size: NA; j_call: TRBJ2-1; v_call: TRBV25-1; d_call: TRBD2; cdr3_length: 16; cdr3_nt: TGTGCCAGCAGTGAAAGACTAGCAGGAGGGTACAATGAGCAGTTCTTC; cdr3_aa: CASSERLAGGYNEQFF
clone_size: NA; j_call: TRBJ1-4; v_call: TRBV19; d_call: NA; cdr3_length: 16; cdr3_nt: TGTGCCAGTAGTGCCACGGGGGACAAACCAAATGAAAAACTGTTTTTT; cdr3_aa: CASSATGDKPNEKLFF
clone_size: NA; j_call: TRBJ1-1; v_call: TRBV7-2; d_call: NA; cdr3_length: 15; cdr3_nt: TGTGCCAGCAGCTTAGCAAGCACGGGGGGCACTGAAGCTTTCTTT; cdr3_aa: CASSLASTGGTEAFF
clone_size: NA; j_call: TRBJ2-7; v_call: TRBV7-9; d_call: TRBD2; cdr3_length: 16; cdr3_nt: TGTGCCAGCAGCTCCGTGGCTAGCGGGAAAGGTTACGAGCAGTACTTC; cdr3_aa: CASSSVASGKGYEQYF
clone_size: NA; j_call: TRBJ1-2; v_call: TRBV10-3; d_call: NA; cdr3_length: 12; cdr3_nt: TGTGCCATCAGTGATGGGCAGGGTGGCTACACCTTC; cdr3_aa: CAISDGQGGYTF
clone_size: NA; j_call: TRBJ2-7; v_call: TRBV5-4; d_call: NA; cdr3_length: 15; cdr3_nt: TGTGCCAGCAGCTTCGGAGGAATCTTAGTCGGCGAGCAGTACTTC; cdr3_aa: CASSFGGILVGEQYF
clone_size: NA; j_call: TRBJ2-7; v_call: TRBV11-2; d_call: NA; cdr3_length: 13; cdr3_nt: TGTGCCAGCAGTCACCTCAAGTCCTACGAGCAGTACTTC; cdr3_aa: CASSHLKSYEQYF
clone_size: NA; j_call: TRBJ1-1; v_call: TRBV28; d_call: NA; cdr3_length: 14; cdr3_nt: TGTGCCAGTGGGGACGGCGGGGTGAACACTGAAGCTTTCTTT; cdr3_aa: CASGDGGVNTEAFF
clone_size: NA; j_call: TRBJ2-1; v_call: TRBV29-1; d_call: NA; cdr3_length: 13; cdr3_nt: TGCAGCGTTGTGGTGGTAGGAACGAATGAGCAGTTCTTC; cdr3_aa: CSVVVVGTNEQFF
clone_size: once; j_call: TRBJ1-1; v_call: TRBV11-2; d_call: NA; cdr3_length: 15; cdr3_nt: TGTGCCAGCAGCCGTATGGGTTGGGGGAACACTGAAGCTTTCTTT; cdr3_aa: CASSRMGWGNTEAFF
clone_size: NA; j_call: TRBJ2-5; v_call: TRBV5-8; d_call: TRBD1; cdr3_length: 17; cdr3_nt: TGTGCCAGCAGCTTCGGGACAGGGGGCCCAGGGATCGAGACCCAGTACTTC; cdr3_aa: CASSFGTGGPGIETQYF